Detailed here is one T cell receptor beta chain. The CDR3 contains 14 residues. With V trimmed by 4 bases and J by 6 bases, 8 bases remained unmatched. The germline CDR1 and CDR2 sequences are SGHRS and YFSETQ. The sample is drawn from a study of shared clonotypes between healthy human individuals. Generated by immunoSEQ multiplex PCR, the TCRdb table keeps only in-frame clones and is missing some. Among about a million clones listed, about 80% were seen once. This chain links TRBV5-1 with TRBJ2-3; 7 positions match TRBD2. The TCR was taken from a man between 18 and 29 years old in good health. The specimen was memory CD4+ T cells sorted from blood. Sample subset: CD45RA-negative fraction. This CDR3 reads CASSPLTSLDTQYF. The DNA for the CDR3 is TGCGCCAGCAGCCCGCTGACTAGCCTGGATACGCAGTATTTT.